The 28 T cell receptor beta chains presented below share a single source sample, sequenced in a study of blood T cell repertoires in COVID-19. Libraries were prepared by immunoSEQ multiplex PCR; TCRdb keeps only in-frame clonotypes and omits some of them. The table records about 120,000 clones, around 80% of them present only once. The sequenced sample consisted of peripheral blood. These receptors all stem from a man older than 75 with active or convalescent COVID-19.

Written as DNA, the CDR3 is TGTGCCAGCAGCCCGGGACTAGTCGCCGCTTTAGAGACCCAGTACTTC. Translating gives CASSPGLVAALETQYF. V and J are TRBV3-1 (or the pseudogene TRBV3-2) and TRBJ2-5; 8 bases map to TRBD2. Unmatched junction bases numbered 11, after V lost 4 bases and J lost 4 bases. The germline gives CDR1 LGHDT, CDR2 YNNKEL (reference sequence). The CDR3 is 16 residues long.

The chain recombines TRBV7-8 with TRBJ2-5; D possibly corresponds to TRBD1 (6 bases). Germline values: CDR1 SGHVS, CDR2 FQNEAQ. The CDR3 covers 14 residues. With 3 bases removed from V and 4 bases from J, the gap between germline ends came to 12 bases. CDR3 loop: CASSFQTGRETQYF. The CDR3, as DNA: TGTGCCAGCAGCTTCCAGACAGGCCGAGAGACCCAGTACTTC.

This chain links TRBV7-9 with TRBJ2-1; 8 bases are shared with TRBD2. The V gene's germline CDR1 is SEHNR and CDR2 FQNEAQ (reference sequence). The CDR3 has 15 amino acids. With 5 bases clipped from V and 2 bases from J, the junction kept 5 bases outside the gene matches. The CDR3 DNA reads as TGTGCCAGCAGCGAGCGGGGGACCACCTACAATGAGCAGTTCTTC. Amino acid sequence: CASSERGTTYNEQFF.

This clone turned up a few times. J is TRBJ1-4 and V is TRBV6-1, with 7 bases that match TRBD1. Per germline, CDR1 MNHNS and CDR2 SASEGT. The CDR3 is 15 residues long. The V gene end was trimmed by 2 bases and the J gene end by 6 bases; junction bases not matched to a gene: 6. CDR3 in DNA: TGTGCCAGCAGTGAATTCCAGGGGGATGATGAAAAACTGTTTTTT. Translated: CASSEFQGDDEKLFF.

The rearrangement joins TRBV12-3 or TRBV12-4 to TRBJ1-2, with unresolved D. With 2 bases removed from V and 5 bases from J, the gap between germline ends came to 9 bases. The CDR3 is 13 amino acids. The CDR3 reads CASSLLAEYGYTF. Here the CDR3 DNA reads TGTGCCAGCAGTTTACTGGCGGAATATGGCTACACCTTC.

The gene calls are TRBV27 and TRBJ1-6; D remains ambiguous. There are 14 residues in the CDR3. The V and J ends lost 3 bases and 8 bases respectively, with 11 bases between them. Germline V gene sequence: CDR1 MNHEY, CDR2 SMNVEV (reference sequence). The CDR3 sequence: CASSFVAGDSPLHF. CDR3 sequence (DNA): TGTGCCAGCAGTTTCGTGGCCGGGGATTCACCCCTCCACTTT.

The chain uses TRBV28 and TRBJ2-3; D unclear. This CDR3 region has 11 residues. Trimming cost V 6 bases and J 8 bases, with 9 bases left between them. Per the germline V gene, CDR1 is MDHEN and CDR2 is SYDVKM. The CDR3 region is CASSLTVTQYF. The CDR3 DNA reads TGTGCCAGCAGCCTGACTGTTACGCAGTATTTT.

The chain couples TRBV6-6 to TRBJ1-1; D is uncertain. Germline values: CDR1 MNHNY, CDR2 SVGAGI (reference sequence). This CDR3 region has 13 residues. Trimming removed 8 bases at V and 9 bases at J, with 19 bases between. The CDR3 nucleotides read TGTGCCAGCGGCAGGATCAAGGAACACAAAGCTTTCTTT. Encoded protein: CASGRIKEHKAFF.

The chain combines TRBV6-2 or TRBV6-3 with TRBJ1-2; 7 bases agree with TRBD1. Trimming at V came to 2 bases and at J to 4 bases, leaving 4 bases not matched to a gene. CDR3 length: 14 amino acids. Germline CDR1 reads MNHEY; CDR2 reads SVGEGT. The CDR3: CASSYKGAVYGYTF. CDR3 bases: TGTGCCAGCAGTTACAAGGGGGCTGTCTATGGCTACACCTTC.

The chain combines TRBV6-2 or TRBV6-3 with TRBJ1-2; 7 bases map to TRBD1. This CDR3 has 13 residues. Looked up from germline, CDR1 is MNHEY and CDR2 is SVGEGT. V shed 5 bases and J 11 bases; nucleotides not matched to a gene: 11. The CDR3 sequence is CASSDPPDRRYTF. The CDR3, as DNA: TGTGCCAGCAGTGACCCCCCGGACAGGCGGTACACCTTC.

CDR3 sequence reads: CASQQRAGGFWGLTF. CDR3 bases: TGTGCCAGCCAACAACGGGCAGGGGGCTTCTGGGGGCTGACCTTC. The rearrangement uses TRBV27 and TRBJ1-2, with 8 positions matching TRBD1. V dropped 8 bases and J dropped 14; count of bases not matched to a gene: 22. CDR1 and CDR2 from the germline V gene are MNHEY and SMNVEV (reference sequence). There are 15 residues in the CDR3.

Here the CDR3 DNA reads TGTGCCTGGAGTCGACAGGGGAACTATGGCTACACCTTC. It yields the protein CAWSRQGNYGYTF. The gene calls are TRBV30 and TRBJ1-2, with TRBD1 identical over 8 bases. After removal of 2 bases from V and 2 bases from J, the junction contained 1 base not matched to a gene. This CDR3 is 13 amino acids long. CDR1 and CDR2 from the germline V gene are GTSNPN and SVGIG (reference sequence).

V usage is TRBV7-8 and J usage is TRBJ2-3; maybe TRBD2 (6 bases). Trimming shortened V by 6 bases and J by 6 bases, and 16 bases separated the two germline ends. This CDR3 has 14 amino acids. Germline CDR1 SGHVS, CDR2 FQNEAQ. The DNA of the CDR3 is TGTGCCAGCAGGAGACGGGGTAGCGGCGATACGCAGTATTTT. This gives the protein CASRRRGSGDTQYF.

CDR3 sequence (DNA): TGCGCCAGCAGCTTGATGGGGGGACAGCCCCAGCATTTT. Encoded protein: CASSLMGGQPQHF. V and J are TRBV5-1 and TRBJ1-5; TRBD1 might be the D (5 bases). Deletions cut 1 base from V and 7 bases from J, with 9 bases between. From germline, CDR1 is SGHRS and CDR2 YFSETQ. The CDR3 totals 13 residues.

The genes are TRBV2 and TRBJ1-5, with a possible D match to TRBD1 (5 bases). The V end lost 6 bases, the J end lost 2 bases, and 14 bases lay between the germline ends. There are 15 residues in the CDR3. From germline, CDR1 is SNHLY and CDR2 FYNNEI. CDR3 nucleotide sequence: TGTGCCAGCAGCGCTGCGGGGACGGGCAATCAGCCCCAGCATTTT. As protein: CASSAAGTGNQPQHF.

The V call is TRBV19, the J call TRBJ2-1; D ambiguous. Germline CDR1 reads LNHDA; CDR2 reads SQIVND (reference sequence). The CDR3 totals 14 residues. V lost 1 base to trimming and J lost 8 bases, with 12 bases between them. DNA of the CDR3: TGTGCCAGTAGTATAGTCCTCCCAGGCGATGAGCAGTTCTTC. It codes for CASSIVLPGDEQFF.

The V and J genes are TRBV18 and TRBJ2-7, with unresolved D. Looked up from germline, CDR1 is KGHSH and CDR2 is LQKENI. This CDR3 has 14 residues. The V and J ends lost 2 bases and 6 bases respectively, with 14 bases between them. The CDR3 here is CASSPGTDITEQYF. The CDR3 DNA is TGTGCCAGCTCACCAGGCACTGACATAACCGAGCAGTACTTC.

The CDR3 here is CASSSGQLNEKLFF. The DNA of the CDR3 is TGTGCCAGCAGTTCGGGACAGCTTAATGAAAAACTGTTTTTT. The chain recombines TRBV27 with TRBJ1-4, with 7 nucleotides matching TRBD1. The V gene's germline CDR1 is MNHEY and CDR2 SMNVEV (reference sequence). V dropped 4 bases and J dropped 4; count of bases not matched to a gene: 3. The CDR3 loop spans 14 amino acids.

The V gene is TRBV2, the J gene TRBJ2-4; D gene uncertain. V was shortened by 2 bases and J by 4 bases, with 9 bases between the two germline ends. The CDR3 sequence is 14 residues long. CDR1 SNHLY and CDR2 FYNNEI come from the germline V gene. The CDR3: CASSETLLKNIQYF. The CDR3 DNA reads TGTGCCAGCAGTGAAACCCTACTTAAAAACATTCAGTACTTC.

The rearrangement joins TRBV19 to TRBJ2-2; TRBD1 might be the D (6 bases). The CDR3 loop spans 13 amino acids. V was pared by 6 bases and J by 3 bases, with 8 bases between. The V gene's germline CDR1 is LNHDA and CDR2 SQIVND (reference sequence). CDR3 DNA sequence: TGTGCCAGTAGGAACAGGGACACCGGGGAGCTGTTTTTT. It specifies CASRNRDTGELFF. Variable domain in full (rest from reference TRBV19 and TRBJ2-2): DGGITQSPKYLFRKEGQNVTLSCEQNLNHDAMYWYRQDPGQGLRLIYYSQIVNDFQKGDIAEGYSVSREKKESFPLTVTSAQKNPTAFYLCASRNRDTGELFFGEGSRLTVL.

The CDR3 sequence is CSVEEQGTYNEQFF. In DNA, the CDR3 is TGCAGCGTTGAAGAACAGGGCACCTACAATGAGCAGTTCTTC. The V and J genes are TRBV29-1 and TRBJ2-1; D may be TRBD1 (6 bases). CDR1 and CDR2 from the germline V gene are SQVTM and ANQGSEA. The CDR3 contains 14 residues. V gave up 0 bases and J gave up 2 bases, with 8 bases separating them.

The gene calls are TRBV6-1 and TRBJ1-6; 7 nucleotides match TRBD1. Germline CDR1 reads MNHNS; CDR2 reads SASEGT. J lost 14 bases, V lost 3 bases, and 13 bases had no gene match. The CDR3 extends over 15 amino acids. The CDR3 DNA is TGTGCCAGCAGTGACCCCCGGACAGGATCGGGGGCCCTCCACTTT. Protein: CASSDPRTGSGALHF.

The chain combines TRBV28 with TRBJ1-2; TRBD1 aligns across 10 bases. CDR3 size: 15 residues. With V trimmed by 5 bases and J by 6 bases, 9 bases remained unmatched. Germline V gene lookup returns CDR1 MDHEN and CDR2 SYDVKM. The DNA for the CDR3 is TGTGCCAGCAGTCCTCCCTGGGGGACAGGGGATGGCTACACCTTC. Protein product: CASSPPWGTGDGYTF.

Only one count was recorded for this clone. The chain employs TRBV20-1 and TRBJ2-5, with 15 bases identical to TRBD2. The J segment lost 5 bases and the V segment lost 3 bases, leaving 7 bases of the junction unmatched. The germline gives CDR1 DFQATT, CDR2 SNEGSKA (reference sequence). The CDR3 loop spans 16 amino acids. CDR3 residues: CSASLFGLAGGETQYF. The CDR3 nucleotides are TGCAGTGCTAGTCTCTTCGGACTAGCGGGGGGGGAGACCCAGTACTTC.

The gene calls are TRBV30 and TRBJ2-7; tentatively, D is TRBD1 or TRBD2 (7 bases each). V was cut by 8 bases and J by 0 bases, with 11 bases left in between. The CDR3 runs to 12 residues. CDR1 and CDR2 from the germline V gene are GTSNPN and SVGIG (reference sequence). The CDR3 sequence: CAGGDSSYEQYF. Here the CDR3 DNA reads TGTGCCGGGGGGGACAGCTCCTACGAGCAGTACTTC.

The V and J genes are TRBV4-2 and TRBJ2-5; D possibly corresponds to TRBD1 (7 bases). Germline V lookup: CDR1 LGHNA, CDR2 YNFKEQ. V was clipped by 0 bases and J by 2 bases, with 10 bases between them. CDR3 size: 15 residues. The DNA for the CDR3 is TGTGCCAGCAGCCAAGACAGGGGGGCACAAGAGACCCAGTACTTC. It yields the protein CASSQDRGAQETQYF.

CDR3 coding DNA: TGTGCCAGCAGCGTAGCTCTAGGGGTGGATACGCAGTATTTT. Its protein product is CASSVALGVDTQYF. The chain employs TRBV9 and TRBJ2-3; possible D gene TRBD1, 5 bases. There are 14 residues in the CDR3. Germline CDR1 SGDLS, CDR2 YYNGEE. V dropped 0 bases and J dropped 6 bases, with 11 bases sitting between them. Full variable domain (rest looked up from reference TRBV9 and TRBJ2-3): DSGVTQTPKHLITATGQRVTLRCSPRSGDLSVYWYQQSLDQGLQFLIQYYNGEERAKGNILERFSAQQFPDLHSELNLSSLELGDSALYFCASSVALGVDTQYFGPGTRLTVL.

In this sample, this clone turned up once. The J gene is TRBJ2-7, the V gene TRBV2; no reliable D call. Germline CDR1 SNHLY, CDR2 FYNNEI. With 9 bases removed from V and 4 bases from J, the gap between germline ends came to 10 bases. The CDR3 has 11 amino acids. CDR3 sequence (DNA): TGTGCCAGTAAGACGGGTTACGAGCAGTACTTC. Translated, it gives CASKTGYEQYF.